The clone carrying this TCR beta chain was seen a few times. The antigen is unknown. This sample is part of a study of molecular identifiers for immune sequencing clone quantification. Study summary: Four of five RNA aliquots from approximately 20,000 or 98,000 naive CD8 T cells were sequenced. Broader study findings: One cell's worth of spiked Jurkat TCR RNA was reportedly detectable among 1 million or so naive cells. Whereas naive cells kept under 1% of molecules in clones above 20 RNA copies, such clones held over 97% in effectors.

Germline V CDR1 and CDR2: SGDLS, YYNGEE. V was cut by 0 bases and J by 4 bases, with 15 bases left in between. The CDR3 length is 16 residues. TCRdb ran MiXCR on the PCR reads and lists one entry per CDR3 protein. The sample consists of some 650,000 distinct CDR3 sequences, around 20% of them appearing once. This clonotype originated in a human donor in good health. Some libraries in this study had Jurkat cell RNA spiked in. V gene TRBV9 combines with J gene TRBJ2-3, with D possibly TRBD1 on 5 matching bases. Sequencing used naive CD8+ T cells from blood, with Jurkat cell RNA spiked in. Sample subset: FACS-sorted CD8+CD4-CCR7+CD45RA+ naive T cells. DNA of the CDR3: TGTGCCAGCAGCGTAGTTAAGGGGATGGTAGCAGATACGCAGTATTTT. Translation: CASSVVKGMVADTQYF.